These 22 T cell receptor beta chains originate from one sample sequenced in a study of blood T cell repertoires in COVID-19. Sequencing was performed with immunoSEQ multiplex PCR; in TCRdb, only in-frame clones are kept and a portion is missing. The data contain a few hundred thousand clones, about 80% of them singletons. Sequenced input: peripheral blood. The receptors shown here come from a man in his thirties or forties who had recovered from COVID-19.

The CDR3 region is CASSPVMTGHYGYTF. The DNA of the CDR3 is TGTGCCAGCAGCCCGGTAATGACAGGGCACTATGGCTACACCTTC. The chain has TRBV3-1 (or the pseudogene TRBV3-2) and TRBJ1-2, with 7 positions matching TRBD1. The CDR3 covers 15 residues. J gave up 3 bases and V 4 bases, and 8 bases lay outside the gene matches. Germline lookup yields CDR1 LGHDT and CDR2 YNNKEL (reference sequence).

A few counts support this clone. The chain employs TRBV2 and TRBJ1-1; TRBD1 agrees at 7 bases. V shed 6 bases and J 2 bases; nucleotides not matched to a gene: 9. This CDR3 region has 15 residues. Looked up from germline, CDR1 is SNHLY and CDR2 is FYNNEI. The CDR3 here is CASSRDREVNTEAFF. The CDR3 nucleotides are TGTGCCAGCAGCCGAGACAGGGAAGTAAACACTGAAGCTTTCTTT. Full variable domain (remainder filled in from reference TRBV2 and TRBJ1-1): EPEVTQTPSHQVTQMGQEVILRCVPISNHLYFYWYRQILGQKVEFLVSFYNNEISEKSEIFDDQFSVERPDGSNFTLKIRSTKLEDSAMYFCASSRDREVNTEAFFGQGTRLTVV.

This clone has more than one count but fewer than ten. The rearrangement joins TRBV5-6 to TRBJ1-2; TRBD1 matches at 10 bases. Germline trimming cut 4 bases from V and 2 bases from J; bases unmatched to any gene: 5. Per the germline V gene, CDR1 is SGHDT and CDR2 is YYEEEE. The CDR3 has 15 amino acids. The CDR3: CASSRKDRGNYGYTF. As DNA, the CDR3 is TGTGCCAGCAGCAGAAAGGACAGGGGGAACTATGGCTACACCTTC.

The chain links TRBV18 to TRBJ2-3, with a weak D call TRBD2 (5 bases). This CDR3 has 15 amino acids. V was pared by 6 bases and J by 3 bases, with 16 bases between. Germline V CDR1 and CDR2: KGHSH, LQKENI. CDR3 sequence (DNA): TGTGCCAGCTCCATAGTAAATTCGGGAACAGATACGCAGTATTTT. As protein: CASSIVNSGTDTQYF.

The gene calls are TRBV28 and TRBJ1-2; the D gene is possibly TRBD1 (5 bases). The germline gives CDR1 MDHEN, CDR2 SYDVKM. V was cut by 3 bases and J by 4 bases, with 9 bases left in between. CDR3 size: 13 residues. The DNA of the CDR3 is TGTGCCAGCAGTTTTAGGGGCCGCTATGGCTACACCTTC. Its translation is CASSFRGRYGYTF.

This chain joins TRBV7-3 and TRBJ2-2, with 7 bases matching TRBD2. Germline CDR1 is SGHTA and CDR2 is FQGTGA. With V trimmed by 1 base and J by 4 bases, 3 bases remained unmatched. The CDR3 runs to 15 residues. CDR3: CASSLRAGVTGELFF. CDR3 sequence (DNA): TGTGCCAGCAGCTTAAGGGCGGGGGTCACCGGGGAGCTGTTTTTT.

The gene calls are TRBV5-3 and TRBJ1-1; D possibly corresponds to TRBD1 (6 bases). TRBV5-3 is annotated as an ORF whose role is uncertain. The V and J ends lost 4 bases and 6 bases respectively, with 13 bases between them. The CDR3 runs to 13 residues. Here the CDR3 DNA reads TGTGCCAGAAGCCTACAGGGTAAGTCTGAAGCTTTCTTT. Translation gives CARSLQGKSEAFF.

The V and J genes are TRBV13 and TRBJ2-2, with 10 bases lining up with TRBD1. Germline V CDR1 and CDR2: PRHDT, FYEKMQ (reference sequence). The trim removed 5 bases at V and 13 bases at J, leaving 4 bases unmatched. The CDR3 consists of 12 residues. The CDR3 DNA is TGTGCCAGCAGCCGGACAGGGGGTGTGCTGTTTTTT. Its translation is CASSRTGGVLFF.

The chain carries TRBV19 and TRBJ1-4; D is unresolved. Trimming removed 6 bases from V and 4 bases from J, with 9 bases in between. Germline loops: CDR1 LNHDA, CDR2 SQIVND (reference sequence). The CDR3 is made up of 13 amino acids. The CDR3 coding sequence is TGTGCCAGTAGCGACATGATTAATGAAAAACTGTTTTTT. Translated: CASSDMINEKLFF.

CDR3 nucleotide sequence: TGTGCCAGTAGTGACCGGGTAAATAGCCCTGAAGCTTTCTTT. Translated: CASSDRVNSPEAFF. This chain joins TRBV19 and TRBJ1-1, with unresolved D. The V gene's germline CDR1 is LNHDA and CDR2 SQIVND (reference sequence). The CDR3 covers 14 residues. V was shortened by 5 bases and J by 6 bases, with 16 bases between the two germline ends.

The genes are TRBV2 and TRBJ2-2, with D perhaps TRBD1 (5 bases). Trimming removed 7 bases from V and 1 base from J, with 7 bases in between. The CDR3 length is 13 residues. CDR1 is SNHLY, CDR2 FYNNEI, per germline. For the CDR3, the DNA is TGTGCCAGCAATGGACAGAACACCGGGGAGCTGTTTTTT. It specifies CASNGQNTGELFF.

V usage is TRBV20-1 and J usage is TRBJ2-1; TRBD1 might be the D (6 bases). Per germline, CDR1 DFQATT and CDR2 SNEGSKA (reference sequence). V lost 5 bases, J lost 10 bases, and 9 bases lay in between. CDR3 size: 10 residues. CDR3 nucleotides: TGCAGTGCTTACAGGGAAGAGCAGTTCTTC. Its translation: CSAYREEQFF.

The CDR3 sequence: CASSLAMTGVNTEAFF. The CDR3 DNA follows: TGTGCCAGCAGCTTAGCGATGACAGGGGTGAACACTGAAGCTTTCTTT. The chain carries TRBV11-2 and TRBJ1-1; the match to TRBD1 covers 8 bases. The CDR3 is 16 amino acids. The V gene end was trimmed by 1 base and the J gene end by 0 bases; junction bases not matched to a gene: 4. Germline-derived CDR1 and CDR2 are SGHAT and FQNNGV.

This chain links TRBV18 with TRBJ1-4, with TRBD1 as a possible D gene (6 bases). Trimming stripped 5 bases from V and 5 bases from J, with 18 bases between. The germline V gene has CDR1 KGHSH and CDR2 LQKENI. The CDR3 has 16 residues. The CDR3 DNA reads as TGTGCCAGCTCATTGACGTACAGGGACCCAAATGAAAAACTGTTTTTT. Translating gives CASSLTYRDPNEKLFF.

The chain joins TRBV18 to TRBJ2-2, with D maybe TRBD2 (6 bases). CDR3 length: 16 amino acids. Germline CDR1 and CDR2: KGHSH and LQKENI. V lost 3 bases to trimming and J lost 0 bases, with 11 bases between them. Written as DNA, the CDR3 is TGTGCCAGCTCACCCCAGCGGGTTTCGAACACCGGGGAGCTGTTTTTT. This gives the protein CASSPQRVSNTGELFF.

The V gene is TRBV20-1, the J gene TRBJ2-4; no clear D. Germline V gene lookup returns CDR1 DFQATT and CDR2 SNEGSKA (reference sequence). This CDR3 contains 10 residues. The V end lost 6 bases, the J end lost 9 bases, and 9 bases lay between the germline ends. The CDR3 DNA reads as TGCAGTGCCGGAAGAGGCATTCAGTACTTC. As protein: CSAGRGIQYF.

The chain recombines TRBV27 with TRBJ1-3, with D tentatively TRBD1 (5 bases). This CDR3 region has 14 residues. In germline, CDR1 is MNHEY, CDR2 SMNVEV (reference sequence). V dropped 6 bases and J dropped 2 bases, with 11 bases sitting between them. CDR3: CASRGTVAGNTIYF. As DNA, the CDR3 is TGTGCCAGCAGGGGGACTGTGGCTGGAAACACCATATATTTT.

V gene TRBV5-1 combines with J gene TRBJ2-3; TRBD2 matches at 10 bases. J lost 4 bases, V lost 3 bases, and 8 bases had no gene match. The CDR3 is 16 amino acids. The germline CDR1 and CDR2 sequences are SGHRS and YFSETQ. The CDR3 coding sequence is TGCGCCAGCAGCTCGACTAGCGGGTTGAGCGCAGATACGCAGTATTTT. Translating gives CASSSTSGLSADTQYF.

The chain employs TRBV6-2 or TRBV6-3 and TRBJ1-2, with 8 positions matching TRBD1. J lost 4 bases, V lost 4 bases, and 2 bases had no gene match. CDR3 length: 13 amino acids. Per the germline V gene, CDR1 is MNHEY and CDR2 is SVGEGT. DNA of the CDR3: TGTGCCAGCAGTTTCGGGACAGGCTATGGCTACACCTTC. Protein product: CASSFGTGYGYTF.

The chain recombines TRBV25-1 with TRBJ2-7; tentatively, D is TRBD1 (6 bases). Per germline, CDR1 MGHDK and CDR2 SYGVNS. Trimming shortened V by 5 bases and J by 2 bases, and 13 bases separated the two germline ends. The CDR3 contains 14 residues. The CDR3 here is CASSLPGDAYEQYF. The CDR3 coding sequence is TGTGCCAGCAGTTTACCAGGGGACGCCTACGAGCAGTACTTC.

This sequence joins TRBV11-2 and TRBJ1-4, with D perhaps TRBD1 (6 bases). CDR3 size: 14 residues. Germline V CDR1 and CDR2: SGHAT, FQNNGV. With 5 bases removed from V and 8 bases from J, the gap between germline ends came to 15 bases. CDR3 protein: CASSGTAGAEKLFF. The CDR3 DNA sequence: TGTGCCAGCAGCGGAACGGCGGGGGCAGAAAAACTGTTTTTT. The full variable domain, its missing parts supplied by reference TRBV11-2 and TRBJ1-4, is EAGVAQSPRYKIIEKRQSVAFWCNPISGHATLYWYQQILGQGPKLLIQFQNNGVVDDSQLPKDRFSAERLKGVDSTLKIQPAKLEDSAVYLCASSGTAGAEKLFFGSGTQLSVL.

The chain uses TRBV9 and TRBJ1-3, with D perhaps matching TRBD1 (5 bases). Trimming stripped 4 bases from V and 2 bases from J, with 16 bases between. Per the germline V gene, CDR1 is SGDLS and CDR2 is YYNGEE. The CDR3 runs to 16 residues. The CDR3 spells CASSPGGGNTGNTIYF. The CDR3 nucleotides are TGTGCCAGCAGCCCTGGGGGAGGGAACACTGGAAACACCATATATTTT.